Presented here are 11 T cell receptor beta chains from one specimen sequenced in a study of shared clonotypes between healthy human individuals. Only in-frame clones appear in the TCRdb table, and some are missing; sequencing was by immunoSEQ multiplex PCR. The sample comprises about 640,000 clones, roughly 70% of which are singletons, and 1.8% rests with the top ten. Sequencing was done on a sample of memory CD4+ T cells sorted from blood. Documented subset: CD45RA-negative fraction. These receptor sequences come from a woman in her twenties or thirties in good health.

The chain joins TRBV28 to TRBJ2-1; 8 nucleotides agree with TRBD2. The CDR3 has 21 amino acids. Germline lookup yields CDR1 MDHEN and CDR2 SYDVKM. Trimming cost V 2 bases and J 3 bases; bases outside gene matches: 21. CDR3 residues: CASSLGPPIFSGRPLYNEQFF. The CDR3 bases are TGTGCCAGCAGTTTAGGTCCCCCAATTTTCAGCGGGAGACCCCTCTACAATGAGCAGTTCTTC.

The CDR3 is CASSRSANQPQHF. In DNA, the CDR3 is TGTGCCAGTAGTAGGTCAGCAAATCAGCCCCAGCATTTT. This rearrangement joins TRBV19 to TRBJ1-5; D gene uncertain. In germline, CDR1 is LNHDA, CDR2 SQIVND (reference sequence). V lost 4 bases and J 4 bases, leaving 8 bases between the germline ends. This CDR3 contains 13 residues.

CDR3 sequence (DNA): TGTGCCAGCAGCTTAGTGTCGGTCTATGGCTACACCTTC. Its protein product is CASSLVSVYGYTF. The V gene is TRBV7-9, the J gene TRBJ1-2; D is unclear. V lost 1 base to trimming and J lost 4 bases, with 7 bases between them. CDR1 SEHNR and CDR2 FQNEAQ come from the germline V gene (reference sequence). CDR3 size: 13 residues.

In the case of this clone: It differs at one base from a far larger clone, so likely a read error. Other DNA sequences within the sample encode an identical CDR3. The chain joins TRBV5-1 to TRBJ2-1, with no clear D. The CDR3 totals 15 residues. V lost 0 bases to trimming and J lost 0 bases, with 7 bases between them. The germline CDR1 and CDR2 sequences are SGHRS and YFSETQ. CDR3 sequence (DNA): TGCGCCAGCAGCTTGGATACCAGCTCCTACAATGAGCAGTTCTTC. Its protein product is CASSLDTSSYNEQFF.

V is TRBV2 and J is TRBJ2-5; TRBD2 aligns across 13 bases. The CDR3 is 16 residues long. The V gene's germline CDR1 is SNHLY and CDR2 FYNNEI. V dropped 6 bases and J dropped 4; count of bases not matched to a gene: 8. The CDR3 here is CASRGLLAGGPETQYF. For the CDR3, the DNA is TGTGCCAGCAGGGGACTACTAGCGGGAGGGCCAGAGACCCAGTACTTC.

The rearrangement links TRBV4-1 to TRBJ1-3; D gene uncertain. CDR1 is MGHRA, CDR2 YSYEKL, per germline. This CDR3 contains 16 residues. The ends were cut back, 3 bases at V and 0 bases at J, with 12 bases in the middle. The CDR3 reads CASSQPTASSGNTIYF. The CDR3 DNA follows: TGCGCCAGCAGCCAGCCGACGGCGAGCTCTGGAAACACCATATATTTT.

A few counts support this clone. J is TRBJ2-7 and V is TRBV28; perhaps D is TRBD1 or TRBD2 (6 bases each). V was pared by 7 bases and J by 3 bases, with 19 bases between. CDR1 is MDHEN and CDR2 is SYDVKM in the germline V gene. This CDR3 comprises 15 residues. CDR3 in DNA: TGTGCCAGCAAGGGGCGGGGACAAGGAGACTACGAGCAGTACTTC. Its translation: CASKGRGQGDYEQYF.

The chain employs TRBV29-1 and TRBJ2-3; 13 bases line up with TRBD2. This CDR3 contains 18 residues. Germline V gene sequence: CDR1 SQVTM, CDR2 ANQGSEA. V trimming: 2 bases; J trimming: 2 bases; junction bases outside the gene matches: 10. The CDR3 DNA follows: TGCAGCGTTGAATTTCCCCCCGGACTAGCGGGGGACACAGATACGCAGTATTTT. The encoded protein is CSVEFPPGLAGDTDTQYF.

This sequence joins TRBV11-2 and TRBJ1-4, with D possibly TRBD1 on 5 matching bases. The V end was cut by 6 bases, the J end by 8 bases, with 22 bases between. This CDR3 is 16 amino acids long. Germline V gene sequence: CDR1 SGHAT, CDR2 FQNNGV. CDR3 region: CASRDPWGREKEKLFF. The CDR3 region has the DNA TGTGCCAGCAGGGATCCTTGGGGCCGGGAAAAGGAAAAACTGTTTTTT.

The V call is TRBV9, the J call TRBJ2-1, with TRBD2 identical over 7 bases. With V trimmed by 0 bases and J by 8 bases, 8 bases remained unmatched. The length of the CDR3 is 15 residues. The germline gives CDR1 SGDLS, CDR2 YYNGEE. The CDR3 is CASSVGGGSWDEQFF. In nucleotides, the CDR3 is TGTGCCAGCAGCGTAGGGGGCGGGAGTTGGGATGAGCAGTTCTTC.

The chain carries TRBV6-4 and TRBJ1-1, with D unresolved. The V gene's germline CDR1 is MRHNA and CDR2 SNTAGT. This CDR3 is built from 14 residues. Trimming stripped 6 bases from V and 4 bases from J, with 15 bases between. The CDR3 DNA reads as TGTGCCAGCAGAGAAGACGGTGTCGTCACTGAAGCTTTCTTT. Encoded protein: CASREDGVVTEAFF.